This T cell receptor (beta chain) was captured in a study of Ad26.COV2.S vaccination and SARS-CoV-2 variants. Study-level findings and limits: Non-spike TCR breadth did not differ much between vaccine and placebo recipients.

The treatment denotes: around 19 received Ad26.COV2.S at low or high dose, single or two shots; a few received placebo; per-sample allocation not given. Specimens were obtained on day 63 following the first vaccine or placebo injection. The CDR3 spans 12 residues. Trimming removed 9 bases from V and 5 bases from J, with 12 bases in between. Per the germline V gene, CDR1 is KGHDR and CDR2 is SFDVKD. Data came from immunoSEQ multiplex PCR; TCRdb stores just in-frame clones and leaves some out. The sample shows some 500,000 clones, about 91% of them seen only once. Of note for this clone: The antigen remains undetermined.

This TCR derives from a person between 18 and 65 years old who received the Ad26.COV2.S COVID-19 vaccine or a placebo. This chain joins TRBV24-1 and TRBJ2-5; the D gene could be TRBD1 or TRBD2 (6 bases each). The sample here was peripheral blood, taken in a trial of Ad26.COV2.S vaccine versus placebo. CDR3 bases: TGTGCCACCGACGACGGGGGCGAGACCCAGTACTTC. Protein product: CATDDGGETQYF.